This T cell receptor (beta chain) stems from a study of cytomegalovirus exposure and HLA in healthy donors. General study results and limits: More than 150 TCR beta chains were listed as cytomegalovirus-associated. Rarity marked most TCR sequences, yet some public TCRs occurred in many donors.

The PCR had 60 Vbeta and 13 Jbeta primers. Here immunoSEQ multiplex PCR was the method, and the copy in TCRdb shows in-frame clones only, minus some. The sample has around 90,000 clones; 85% are singletons. Germline-derived CDR1 and CDR2 are KGHSH and LQKENI. This CDR3 spans 17 amino acids. V lost 1 base, J lost 4 bases, and 10 bases stayed unmatched. As concerns this clone: The antigen remains undetermined.

The genes are TRBV18 and TRBJ2-1, with 7 bases fitting TRBD2. The sample was PBMCs. This receptor was obtained from a man in his forties in good health and CMV-seropositive. The CDR3 nucleotides are TGTGCCAGCTCACCACAAAATTCGCTAGCGGATTACAATGAGCAGTTCTTC. Protein: CASSPQNSLADYNEQFF.